This T cell receptor (beta chain) was profiled in a study of blood T cell repertoires in COVID-19. Study-level information: Sample material is recorded as cDNA or gDNA derived from T cells, B-cell-depleted T cells, or PBMCs.

Per the original data handling: How many nucleated cells were present was estimated from reference gene primer amplification. Method: immunoSEQ multiplex PCR; TCRdb's copy keeps in-frame clones and lacks some. That table furnishes V, J and clone size, whereas the DNA furnished D and trimming. The sample has 85,000 to 100,000 clones, approximately 85% seen once; the top ten hold 3.8%. With 1 base removed from V and 6 bases from J, the gap between germline ends came to 4 bases. Germline V gene data show CDR1 as MNHNS and CDR2 as SASEGT. CDR3 size: 12 residues. This TCR was sampled from a man aged 55 to 70 with acute or convalescent COVID-19. Material: peripheral blood. The chain has TRBV6-1 and TRBJ1-5; D not resolved. The CDR3 region has the DNA TGTGCCAGCAGTGAAGGTCGTCAGCCCCAGCATTTT. Its protein product is CASSEGRQPQHF.